Following are 7 T cell receptor beta chains from one sample sequenced in a study of T cells after yellow fever vaccination. TCRdb re-derived calls from the 5' RACE reads in MiXCR, one entry per CDR3 protein. The sample lists approximately 550,000 distinct CDR3 sequences, under 25% occurring once. The sequences come from PBMCs, collected 15 days after the yellow fever booster vaccination. The receptors come from a man aged 25-40 years who received the YFV17D yellow fever vaccine.

This clonotype has a handful of counts. V usage is TRBV28 and J usage is TRBJ2-7; D may correspond to TRBD1 or TRBD2 (6 bases each). Trimming removed 1 base at V and 3 bases at J, with 13 bases between. Germline CDR1 reads MDHEN; CDR2 reads SYDVKM. CDR3 size: 15 residues. The CDR3 DNA follows: TGTGCCAGCAGTTTATTCGGAGGGGGGTACTACGAGCAGTACTTC. Encoded protein: CASSLFGGGYYEQYF.

This chain joins TRBV7-8 and TRBJ1-4, with 7 bases that match TRBD1. This CDR3 region has 16 residues. Germline V gene lookup returns CDR1 SGHVS and CDR2 FQNEAQ. V was clipped by 0 bases and J by 8 bases; unmatched bases: 9. The DNA of the CDR3 is TGTGCCAGCAGCTTAGCGGTCCAGGGGGGCGGCGAAAAACTGTTTTTT. Its protein is CASSLAVQGGGEKLFF.

The rearrangement uses TRBV14 and TRBJ2-5; tentatively, D is TRBD2 (6 bases). Between the trimmed V and J ends, which lost 1 base and 5 bases, there was a span of 14 bases. The germline gives CDR1 SGHDN, CDR2 FVKESK. CDR3 length: 15 amino acids. CDR3 loop: CASSQVELGRETQYF. For the CDR3, the DNA is TGTGCCAGCAGCCAAGTTGAGTTGGGGAGGGAGACCCAGTACTTC.

The chain carries TRBV19 and TRBJ2-3; 9 bases line up with TRBD2. The length of the CDR3 is 15 residues. The V gene's germline CDR1 is LNHDA and CDR2 SQIVND (reference sequence). Trimming at V came to 3 bases and at J to 0 bases, leaving 1 base not matched to a gene. The CDR3 is CASSIGLASTDTQYF. CDR3 bases: TGTGCCAGTAGTATCGGACTAGCGAGCACAGATACGCAGTATTTT.

This clonotype turned up a few times. The chain is built from TRBV27 and TRBJ1-4; perhaps TRBD1 as D (6 bases). Per the germline V gene, CDR1 is MNHEY and CDR2 is SMNVEV (reference sequence). Trimming pared 1 base from V and 5 bases from J, leaving 11 bases between. The CDR3 runs 15 residues. In DNA, the CDR3 is TGTGCCAGCAGTTTATTTCAGGGGCGGAATGAAAAACTGTTTTTT. It translates to CASSLFQGRNEKLFF.

In its sample, this clonotype was seen a few times. V is TRBV11-2 and J is TRBJ2-2; 11 positions agree with TRBD2. Germline trimming cut 7 bases from V and 7 bases from J; bases unmatched to any gene: 8. Germline values: CDR1 SGHAT, CDR2 FQNNGV. This CDR3 is 15 amino acids long. CDR3 amino acids: CASIFSGRADGELFF. In nucleotides, the CDR3 is TGTGCCAGCATCTTTAGCGGGAGGGCGGACGGGGAGCTGTTTTTT.

This clonotype occurred a few times. This chain uses TRBV24-1 with TRBJ2-3; 7 bases line up with TRBD2. The CDR3 has 15 residues. J was trimmed by 2 bases and V by 10 bases; bases with no gene match: 11. Germline V lookup: CDR1 KGHDR, CDR2 SFDVKD. CDR3 bases: TGTGCCACGGGGACCACTAGCGCCTACACAGATACGCAGTATTTT. It yields the protein CATGTTSAYTDTQYF.